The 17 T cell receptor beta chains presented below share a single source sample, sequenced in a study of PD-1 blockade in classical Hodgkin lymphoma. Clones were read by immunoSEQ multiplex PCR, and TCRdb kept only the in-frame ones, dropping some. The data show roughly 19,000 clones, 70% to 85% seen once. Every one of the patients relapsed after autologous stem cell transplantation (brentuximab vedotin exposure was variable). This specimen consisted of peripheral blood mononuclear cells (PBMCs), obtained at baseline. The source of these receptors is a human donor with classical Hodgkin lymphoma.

The chain's CDR3 is CASSQTGVSEAFF. Here the CDR3 DNA reads TGCGCCAGCAGCCAAACAGGGGTATCTGAAGCTTTCTTT. The chain combines TRBV4-1 with TRBJ1-1; 7 bases agree with TRBD1. CDR1 and CDR2 (germline): MGHRA, YSYEKL. This CDR3 has 13 amino acids. J lost 6 bases, V lost 2 bases, and 3 bases had no gene match.

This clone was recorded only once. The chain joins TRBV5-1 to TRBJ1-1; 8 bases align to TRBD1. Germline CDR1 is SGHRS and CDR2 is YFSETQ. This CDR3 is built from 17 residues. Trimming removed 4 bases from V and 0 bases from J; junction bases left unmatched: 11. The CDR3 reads CASSVWTGPMMNTEAFF. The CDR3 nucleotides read TGCGCCAGCAGCGTATGGACAGGGCCCATGATGAACACTGAAGCTTTCTTT.

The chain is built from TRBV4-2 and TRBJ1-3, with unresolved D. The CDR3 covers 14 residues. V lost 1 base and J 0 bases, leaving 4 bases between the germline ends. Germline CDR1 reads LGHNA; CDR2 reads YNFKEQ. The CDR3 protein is CASSQADSGNTIYF. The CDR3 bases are TGTGCCAGCAGCCAAGCGGACTCTGGAAACACCATATATTTT.

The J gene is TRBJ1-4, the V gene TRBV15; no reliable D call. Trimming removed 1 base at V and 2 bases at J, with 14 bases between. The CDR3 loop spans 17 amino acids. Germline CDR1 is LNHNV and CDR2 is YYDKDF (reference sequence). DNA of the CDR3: TGTGCCACCAGCAGAGTGACGGGATTTAAGACTAATGAAAAACTGTTTTTT. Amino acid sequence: CATSRVTGFKTNEKLFF.

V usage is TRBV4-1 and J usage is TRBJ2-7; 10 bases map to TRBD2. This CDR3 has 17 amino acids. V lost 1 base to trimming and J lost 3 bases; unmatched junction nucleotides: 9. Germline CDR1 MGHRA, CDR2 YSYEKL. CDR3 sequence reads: CASSQVEGGLANYEQYF. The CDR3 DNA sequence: TGCGCCAGCAGCCAAGTAGAGGGGGGACTAGCGAACTACGAGCAGTACTTC.

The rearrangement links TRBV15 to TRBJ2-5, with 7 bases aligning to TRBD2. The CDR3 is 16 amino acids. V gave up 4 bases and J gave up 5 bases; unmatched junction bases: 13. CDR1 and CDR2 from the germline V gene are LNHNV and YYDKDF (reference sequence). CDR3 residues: CATSIRWEGIGETQYF. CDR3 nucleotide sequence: TGTGCCACCAGCATAAGGTGGGAGGGGATAGGGGAGACCCAGTACTTC.

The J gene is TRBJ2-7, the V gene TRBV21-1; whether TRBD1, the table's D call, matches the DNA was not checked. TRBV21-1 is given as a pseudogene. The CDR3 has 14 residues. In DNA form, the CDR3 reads TGTGCCCCAATCGGAGACAGGAGCTCCTACGAGCAGTACTTC. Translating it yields CAPIGDRSSYEQYF.

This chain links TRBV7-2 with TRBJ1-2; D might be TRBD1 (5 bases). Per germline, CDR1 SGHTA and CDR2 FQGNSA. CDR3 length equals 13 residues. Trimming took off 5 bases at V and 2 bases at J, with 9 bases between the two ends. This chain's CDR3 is CASSLGANYGYTF. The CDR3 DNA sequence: TGTGCCAGCAGCCTAGGGGCCAACTATGGCTACACCTTC. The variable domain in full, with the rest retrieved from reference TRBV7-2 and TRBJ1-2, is GAGVSQSPSNKVTEKGKDVELRCDPISGHTALYWYRQSLGQGLEFLIYFQGNSAPDKSGLPSDRFSAERTGGSVSTLTIQRTQQEDSAVYLCASSLGANYGYTFGSGTRLTVV.

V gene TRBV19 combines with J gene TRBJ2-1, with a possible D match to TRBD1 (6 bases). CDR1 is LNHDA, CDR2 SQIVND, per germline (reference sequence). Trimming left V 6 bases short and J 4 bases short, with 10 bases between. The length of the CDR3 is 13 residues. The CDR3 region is CASSSDRYNEQFF. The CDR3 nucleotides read TGTGCCAGTAGCTCCGACAGGTACAATGAGCAGTTCTTC.

The CDR3 DNA sequence: TGCGCCAGCAGCCAAGATGATCAGCGGGGGACCCTGGTCGGCTACGAGCAGTACTTC. Translating it yields CASSQDDQRGTLVGYEQYF. This sequence joins TRBV4-3 and TRBJ2-7; 8 bases are a match to TRBD2. This CDR3 has 19 residues. Trimming at V came to 0 bases and at J to 3 bases, leaving 16 bases not matched to a gene. Germline values: CDR1 LGHNA, CDR2 YSLEER.

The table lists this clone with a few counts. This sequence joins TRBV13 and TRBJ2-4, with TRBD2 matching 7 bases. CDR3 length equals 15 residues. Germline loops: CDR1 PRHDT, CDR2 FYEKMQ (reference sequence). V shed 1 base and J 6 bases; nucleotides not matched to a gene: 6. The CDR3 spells CASSLAAPGGNIQYF. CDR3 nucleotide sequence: TGTGCCAGCAGCTTAGCCGCGCCGGGGGGAAACATTCAGTACTTC.

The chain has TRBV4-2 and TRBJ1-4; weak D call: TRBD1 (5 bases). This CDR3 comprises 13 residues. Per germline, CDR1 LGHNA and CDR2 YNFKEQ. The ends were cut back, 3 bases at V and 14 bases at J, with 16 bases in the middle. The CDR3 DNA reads TGTGCCAGCAGCCAGGGGCCCGAAAGTGAGCTGTTTTTT. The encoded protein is CASSQGPESELFF.

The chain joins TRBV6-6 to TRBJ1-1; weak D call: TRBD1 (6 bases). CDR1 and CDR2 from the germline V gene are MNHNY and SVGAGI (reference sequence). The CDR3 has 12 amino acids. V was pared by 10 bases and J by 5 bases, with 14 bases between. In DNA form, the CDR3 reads TGTGCCACTCAGGGGTGGGAGACTGAAGCTTTCTTT. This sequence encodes CATQGWETEAFF.

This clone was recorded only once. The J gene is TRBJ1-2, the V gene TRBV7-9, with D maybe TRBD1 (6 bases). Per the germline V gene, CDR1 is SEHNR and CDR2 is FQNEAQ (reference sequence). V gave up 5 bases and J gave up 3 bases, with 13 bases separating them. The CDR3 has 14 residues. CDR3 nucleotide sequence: TGTGCCAGCAGCATTGGGGGGGCTGACTATGGCTACACCTTC. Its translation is CASSIGGADYGYTF.

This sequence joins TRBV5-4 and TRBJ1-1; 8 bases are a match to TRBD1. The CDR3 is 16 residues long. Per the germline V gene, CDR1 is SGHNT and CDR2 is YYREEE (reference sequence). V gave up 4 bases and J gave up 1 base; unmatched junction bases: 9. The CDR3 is CASSRQGIIGNTEAFF. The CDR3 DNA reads TGTGCCAGCAGCAGACAGGGGATCATTGGGAACACTGAAGCTTTCTTT.

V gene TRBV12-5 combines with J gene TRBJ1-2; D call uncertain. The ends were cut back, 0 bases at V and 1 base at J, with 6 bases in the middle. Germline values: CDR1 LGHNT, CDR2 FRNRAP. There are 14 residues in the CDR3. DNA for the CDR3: TGTGCTAGTGGTTTGGTACCCAGTAACTATGGCTACACCTTC. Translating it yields CASGLVPSNYGYTF.

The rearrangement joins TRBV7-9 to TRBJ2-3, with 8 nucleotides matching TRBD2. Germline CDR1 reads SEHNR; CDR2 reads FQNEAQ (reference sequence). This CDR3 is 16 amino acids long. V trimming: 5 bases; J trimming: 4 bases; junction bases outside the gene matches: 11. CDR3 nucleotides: TGTGCCAGCAGCCGACGGGGGGGCCTTGAGGCAGATACGCAGTATTTT. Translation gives CASSRRGGLEADTQYF.